The rows below give T cell receptor beta chains drawn from one sample of a study of blood T cells in healthy people across ages. TCRdb redid the calling of the 5' RACE reads with MiXCR, one entry per CDR3 protein. The sample has roughly 730,000 distinct CDR3 sequences; roughly 56% are singletons. What was sequenced was blood. All receptors come from a middle-aged man in good health. The CDR3 runs from the conserved cysteine through the conserved F or W. Fields, in order: D gene, J gene, V gene, CDR3 protein. A D gene is named only where the DNA matches it firmly.

D gene: .; J gene: TRBJ2-7; V gene: TRBV11-3; CDR3 protein: CASSLETHEQYF
D gene: TRBD1; J gene: TRBJ2-7; V gene: TRBV5-1; CDR3 protein: CASKIGQDLSYEQYF
D gene: .; J gene: TRBJ2-1; V gene: TRBV15; CDR3 protein: CATSRDSGPNEQFF
D gene: .; J gene: TRBJ1-1; V gene: TRBV12-3/TRBV12-4; CDR3 protein: CASTQGRDTEAFF
D gene: TRBD2; J gene: TRBJ2-5; V gene: TRBV4-3; CDR3 protein: CASSQEGLAGVETQYF
D gene: TRBD1; J gene: TRBJ2-7; V gene: TRBV7-2; CDR3 protein: CASSFVSQGAGGSEQYF
D gene: .; J gene: TRBJ2-3; V gene: TRBV20-1; CDR3 protein: CSANPGTDTQYF
D gene: .; J gene: TRBJ2-5; V gene: TRBV3-1; CDR3 protein: CASTSRLLLETQYF
D gene: .; J gene: TRBJ2-7; V gene: TRBV7-2; CDR3 protein: CASSLGQAVYEQYF
D gene: .; J gene: TRBJ2-3; V gene: TRBV29-1; CDR3 protein: CSIVTVREHLGTDTQYF
D gene: .; J gene: TRBJ1-1; V gene: TRBV27; CDR3 protein: CASGKPGTTEAFF
D gene: .; J gene: .; V gene: TRBV12-5; CDR3 protein: CASGLLGVGTQYF
D gene: .; J gene: TRBJ2-5; V gene: TRBV12-3/TRBV12-4; CDR3 protein: CASSQTVQETQYF
D gene: .; J gene: TRBJ2-3; V gene: TRBV27; CDR3 protein: CASSTGTLSTDTQYF
D gene: .; J gene: TRBJ2-1; V gene: TRBV18; CDR3 protein: CASHSGAVGGEQFF
D gene: TRBD1; J gene: TRBJ1-2; V gene: TRBV12-3/TRBV12-4; CDR3 protein: CASSPGQGAKYTF
D gene: .; J gene: TRBJ1-2; V gene: TRBV6-6; CDR3 protein: CASSYSGAANYGYTF
D gene: .; J gene: TRBJ1-1; V gene: TRBV12-3/TRBV12-4; CDR3 protein: CASRDQGISWNTEAFF
D gene: TRBD1; J gene: TRBJ2-5; V gene: TRBV18; CDR3 protein: CASSPRRDRVSETQYF
D gene: TRBD1; J gene: TRBJ2-5; V gene: TRBV9; CDR3 protein: CASSPWDRTGTQYF
D gene: .; J gene: TRBJ2-3; V gene: TRBV7-9; CDR3 protein: CASSSQSGPTDTQYF
D gene: .; J gene: TRBJ2-1; V gene: TRBV5-6; CDR3 protein: CASSLITLPGEQFF